Each of the 7 T cell receptor beta chains below was sequenced from the same sample in a study of blood T cell repertoires in COVID-19. Assay: immunoSEQ multiplex PCR; the TCRdb copy retains only in-frame clones and omits some. The table lists a few hundred thousand clones, 80% to 90% of them singletons, with approximately 1.5% in the top ten. The source material was peripheral blood. These receptors were collected from a woman in her 40s who had recovered from COVID-19.

The V and J genes are TRBV11-2 and TRBJ1-6; D is unresolved. CDR1 is SGHAT and CDR2 is FQNNGV in the germline V gene. This CDR3 is built from 18 residues. The V and J ends lost 5 bases and 0 bases respectively, with 17 bases between them. The CDR3 DNA follows: TGTGCCAGCAGCCTCTATTCGACGGGGAGCTCCTATAATTCACCCCTCCACTTT. This codes for CASSLYSTGSSYNSPLHF. The entire variable domain, with the rest obtained from reference TRBV11-2 and TRBJ1-6, is as follows: EAGVAQSPRYKIIEKRQSVAFWCNPISGHATLYWYQQILGQGPKLLIQFQNNGVVDDSQLPKDRFSAERLKGVDSTLKIQPAKLEDSAVYLCASSLYSTGSSYNSPLHFGNGTRLTVT.

The rearrangement joins TRBV5-4 to TRBJ1-1, with a tentative D call TRBD1 (5 bases). The CDR3 has 14 amino acids. The germline V gene encodes CDR1 SGHNT and CDR2 YYREEE (reference sequence). V was shortened by 0 bases and J by 7 bases, with 13 bases between the two germline ends. The CDR3 reads CASSLEGDRVEAFF. The CDR3 nucleotides are TGTGCCAGCAGCTTGGAAGGGGATAGGGTTGAAGCTTTCTTT.

The V gene is TRBV10-3, the J gene TRBJ1-4; the match to TRBD1 covers 7 bases. The CDR3 loop spans 15 amino acids. V trimming: 10 bases; J trimming: 6 bases; junction bases outside the gene matches: 14. Germline CDR1 reads ENHRY; CDR2 reads SYGVKD. DNA of the CDR3: TGTGCCACCCACCCGAAGCAGGGGGAGGATGAAAAACTGTTTTTT. It yields the protein CATHPKQGEDEKLFF.

The CDR3 sequence: CASLNTGNYGYTF. The CDR3 nucleotides read TGTGCCAGTCTAAACACAGGGAACTATGGCTACACCTTC. V gene TRBV6-5 combines with J gene TRBJ1-2, with D perhaps TRBD1 (6 bases). There are 13 residues in the CDR3. Germline V gene data show CDR1 as MNHEY and CDR2 as SVGAGI. Trimming pared 9 bases from V and 2 bases from J, leaving 13 bases between.

The chain couples TRBV30 to TRBJ2-1, with TRBD2 identical over 7 bases. With 3 bases clipped from V and 4 bases from J, the junction kept 3 bases outside the gene matches. The CDR3 has 13 residues. Germline-derived CDR1 and CDR2 are GTSNPN and SVGIG (reference sequence). CDR3 region: CAWSGLVYNEQFF. The CDR3 nucleotides are TGTGCCTGGAGCGGACTAGTGTACAATGAGCAGTTCTTC.

The V gene is TRBV27, the J gene TRBJ1-2; unclear D gene. The germline V gene encodes CDR1 MNHEY and CDR2 SMNVEV (reference sequence). Trimming took 4 bases from V and 4 from J, leaving 13 bases between them. The CDR3 sequence is 14 residues long. The CDR3 bases are TGTGCCAGCAGTTCCTCCTCGGCAGGCTATGGCTACACCTTC. The encoded protein is CASSSSSAGYGYTF.

The CDR3 sequence is CASSPGTGDYGYTF. CDR3 nucleotides: TGCGCCAGCAGCCCAGGGACAGGGGACTATGGCTACACCTTC. This chain uses TRBV5-1 with TRBJ1-2, with 10 bases lining up with TRBD1. CDR1 is SGHRS and CDR2 is YFSETQ in the germline V gene. The CDR3 is 14 amino acids. With 4 bases clipped from V and 3 bases from J, the junction kept 3 bases outside the gene matches.